This T cell receptor beta chain was recorded in a study of CD8 T cells in ankylosing spondylitis. Regarding the study as a whole: Disease-linked clones bore a CD8+ phenotype, appearing relatively rarely in peripheral blood. Some motif variants were previously reported in reactive arthritis synovial fluid and blood. Ankylosing spondylitis blood appeared to be characterized by a TCR beta motif of eight highly homologous variants. There was reportedly significant enrichment of clones that were disease-linked in matched ankylosing spondylitis synovial fluid.

A few counts support this clonotype. Its antigen remains unidentified. TCRdb itself ran the 5' RACE reads through MiXCR, one entry per CDR3 protein. Of about 450,000 distinct CDR3 sequences listed, 20% to 30% are singletons. The CDR3 has 14 residues. V was clipped by 5 bases and J by 2 bases, with 9 bases between them. Per the germline V gene, CDR1 is MDHEN and CDR2 is SYDVKM. Sequences were obtained from blood, either unsorted or a sorted T cell fraction (not recorded which). This sequence was found in a male donor with ankylosing spondylitis. The genes are TRBV28 and TRBJ2-2, with D maybe TRBD2 (5 bases). The CDR3 region has the DNA TGTGCCAGCAGTCCGGGGATAAACACCGGGGAGCTGTTTTTT. It codes for CASSPGINTGELFF.